A single sample gave rise to the 15 T cell receptor beta chains below, sequenced in a study of T cells in Graves' hyperthyroidism and ophthalmopathy. The investigators amplified TCR beta CDR3 regions from RNA transcripts. TCR CDR3 regions were first amplified by RT-PCR with HTBI primers. TCRdb called the multiplex PCR reads again in MiXCR, with one record for every CDR3 protein. Seen here are nearly 600,000 distinct CDR3 sequences, 12% to 15% observed once, and the top ten hold over 6%. The sample taken for sequencing was blood. The receptor source for this set is a woman aged 18 to 35 with Graves' ophthalmopathy.

As concerns this clonotype: A much larger clone sits a single nucleotide away, making a read error possible. The gene calls are TRBV6-1 and TRBJ1-2, with D perhaps matching TRBD1 (6 bases). CDR1 MNHNS and CDR2 SASEGT come from the germline V gene. V was shortened by 3 bases and J by 0 bases, with 14 bases between the two germline ends. This CDR3 comprises 16 residues. Here the CDR3 DNA reads TGTGCCAGCAGTGAGGGAGGGGGATCGGCTAACTATGGCTACACCTTC. Amino acids: CASSEGGGSANYGYTF.

This clonotype was recorded many times. V is TRBV11-2 and J is TRBJ2-1; TRBD2 aligns across 10 bases. V lost 4 bases, J lost 6 bases, and 15 bases stayed unmatched. The CDR3 has 18 amino acids. CDR1 and CDR2 (germline): SGHAT, FQNNGV. The CDR3 bases are TGTGCCAGCAGCTCAATGCAACTAACTAGCGGGATAGGCAATGAGCAGTTCTTC. It codes for CASSSMQLTSGIGNEQFF.

The V call is TRBV11-2, the J call TRBJ2-5; 8 bases are shared with TRBD2. Germline V CDR1 and CDR2: SGHAT, FQNNGV. This CDR3 has 13 residues. V was pared by 5 bases and J by 5 bases, with 4 bases of the junction left unmatched. The CDR3 nucleotides are TGTGCCAGCAGCCGGGAGGGCCGCGAGACCCAGTACTTC. Translating it yields CASSREGRETQYF. Variable domain in full (rest from reference TRBV11-2 and TRBJ2-5): EAGVAQSPRYKIIEKRQSVAFWCNPISGHATLYWYQQILGQGPKLLIQFQNNGVVDDSQLPKDRFSAERLKGVDSTLKIQPAKLEDSAVYLCASSREGRETQYFGPGTRLLVL.

This clonotype was counted only a few times. The chain employs TRBV6-2 or TRBV6-3 and TRBJ2-7; the D gene is possibly TRBD2 (6 bases). The CDR3 has 14 residues. V was clipped by 7 bases and J by 0 bases, with 13 bases between them. Germline lookup yields CDR1 MNHEY and CDR2 SVGEGT. CDR3 bases: TGTGCCAGCAACAACGGAGGGGCCTCCTACGAGCAGTACTTC. Translated, it gives CASNNGGASYEQYF.

At least ten counts were recorded for this clonotype. The chain links TRBV18 to TRBJ1-6, with 9 bases lining up with TRBD1. Germline V gene data show CDR1 as KGHSH and CDR2 as LQKENI. The CDR3 is 14 residues long. Trimming took 3 bases from V and 8 from J; bases not matched to a gene: 2. CDR3 nucleotide sequence: TGTGCCAGCTCACCCGACAGGGGGGATTCACCCCTCCACTTT. Amino acids: CASSPDRGDSPLHF.

This clonotype was observed many times. The gene calls are TRBV9 and TRBJ2-5; TRBD2 matches 8 bases. The ends lost 2 bases at V and 4 bases at J; junction bases unmatched: 4. The germline gives CDR1 SGDLS, CDR2 YYNGEE. The CDR3 is made up of 14 amino acids. Here the CDR3 DNA reads TGTGCCAGCAGCGTGTCGCTAGCGGGAGAGACCCAGTACTTC. Translation: CASSVSLAGETQYF.

In this sample, this clonotype turned up many times. This chain uses TRBV20-1 with TRBJ2-7; D not certain. V dropped 5 bases and J dropped 3 bases, with 14 bases sitting between them. CDR1 DFQATT and CDR2 SNEGSKA come from the germline V gene (reference sequence). This CDR3 spans 13 amino acids. CDR3 bases: TGCAGTGCTCGGACCGCAGCAGGCTACGAGCAGTACTTC. This encodes CSARTAAGYEQYF.

This clonotype came up a few times. This chain joins TRBV27 and TRBJ2-1, with 14 bases aligning to TRBD2. The V gene end was trimmed by 6 bases and the J gene end by 8 bases; junction bases not matched to a gene: 9. Germline V CDR1 and CDR2: MNHEY, SMNVEV (reference sequence). The CDR3 spans 16 residues. CDR3 region: CASRIRGLAGVDEQFF. The CDR3 DNA reads as TGTGCCAGCAGAATCCGGGGACTAGCGGGAGTGGATGAGCAGTTCTTC.

This clonotype was picked up a small number of times. The chain couples TRBV27 to TRBJ1-5; D is undetermined. CDR3 length: 12 residues. The ends were cut back, 3 bases at V and 7 bases at J, with 7 bases in the middle. Germline assignment: CDR1 MNHEY and CDR2 SMNVEV (reference sequence). CDR3 sequence (DNA): TGTGCCAGCAGTTTCGCCCCCCAGCCCCAGCATTTT. Its translation: CASSFAPQPQHF.

This rearrangement joins TRBV7-3 to TRBJ2-1; 9 nucleotides agree with TRBD1. The CDR3 runs 18 residues. Trimming removed 1 base from V and 1 base from J; junction bases left unmatched: 8. Germline values: CDR1 SGHTA, CDR2 FQGTGA. The CDR3 DNA reads TGTGCCAGCAGCTTAAGCATCGAGACAGGGGGTTCCTACAATGAGCAGTTCTTC. This sequence encodes CASSLSIETGGSYNEQFF.

The genes are TRBV4-1 and TRBJ1-6, with TRBD1 matching over 10 bases. This CDR3 comprises 16 residues. Germline lookup yields CDR1 MGHRA and CDR2 YSYEKL. Trimming removed 2 bases from V and 8 bases from J; junction bases left unmatched: 6. The CDR3 DNA is TGCGCCAGCAGCCAACGACAGGGGGCAGGTGATTCACCCCTCCACTTT. Translating it yields CASSQRQGAGDSPLHF.

The table lists this clonotype with many counts. This chain uses TRBV7-9 with TRBJ1-2; 7 nucleotides line up with TRBD1. There are 15 residues in the CDR3. The V gene's germline CDR1 is SEHNR and CDR2 FQNEAQ (reference sequence). Losses at the gene ends were 5 bases for V and 6 bases for J; bases not matched to a gene: 12. CDR3 loop: CASSETGSSLDGYTF. CDR3 bases: TGTGCCAGCAGCGAGACAGGGTCGTCCTTGGATGGCTACACCTTC.

As to this clonotype: In this CDR3 the conserved last residue, phenylalanine or tryptophan, is missing, so a read error is likely. The chain has TRBV28 and TRBJ2-1; D unresolved. CDR1 and CDR2 (germline): MDHEN, SYDVKM. The germline V and J ends were trimmed by 6 bases and 4 bases, with 7 bases remaining between them. The CDR3 runs 12 residues. CDR3 loop: CASRQTYNEQFL. CDR3 nucleotide sequence: TGTGCCAGCAGACAGACGTACAATGAGCAGTTCCTC.

This clonotype was counted ten times or more. The chain carries TRBV28 and TRBJ2-7, with 10 bases fitting TRBD2. The V and J ends lost 1 base and 6 bases, in that order; junction bases with no gene match: 6. The germline CDR1 and CDR2 sequences are MDHEN and SYDVKM. This CDR3 has 15 residues. The CDR3 loop reads CASSLLASGRTEQYF. In DNA form, the CDR3 reads TGTGCCAGCAGTTTATTGGCTAGCGGGAGAACCGAGCAGTACTTC.

This clonotype was counted between two and nine times. The chain couples TRBV7-2 to TRBJ1-5; D is perhaps TRBD1 (6 bases). CDR3 size: 14 residues. Germline CDR1 reads SGHTA; CDR2 reads FQGNSA. CDR3 bases: TGTGTCATCAGCAACCTCGGGGGCCTGGGGCCCCAGCATTTT. The encoded protein is CVISNLGGLGPQHF.